The 9 T cell receptor beta chains below come from one sample, sequenced in a study of T cell responses to AZD1222 COVID-19 vaccine. Data came from immunoSEQ multiplex PCR; TCRdb stores just in-frame clones and leaves some out. The sample has about 110,000 clones, about 94% seen once. This specimen was peripheral blood, taken 28 days after the second AZD1222 dose. The receptors were gathered from an adult who received the AZD1222 COVID-19 vaccine.

This clone was seen a single time. The chain is built from TRBV3-1 (or the pseudogene TRBV3-2) and TRBJ1-1; TRBD1 aligns across 9 bases. This CDR3 region has 15 residues. The trim removed 7 bases at V and 4 bases at J, leaving 10 bases unmatched. The germline V gene has CDR1 LGHDT and CDR2 YNNKEL (reference sequence). The CDR3 sequence is CASKRGQGGVTEAFF. The CDR3 DNA sequence: TGTGCCAGCAAGAGGGGACAGGGTGGTGTCACTGAAGCTTTCTTT.

The chain links TRBV11-2 to TRBJ2-7, with D perhaps TRBD1 (5 bases). Trimming shortened V by 4 bases and J by 2 bases, and 12 bases separated the two germline ends. Germline loops: CDR1 SGHAT, CDR2 FQNNGV. CDR3 length: 14 residues. The CDR3 DNA sequence: TGTGCCAGCAGCTCTTCTGACAGACCCTACGAGCAGTACTTC. This translates into CASSSSDRPYEQYF.

This chain links TRBV5-5 with TRBJ1-1; 7 bases are a match to TRBD1. This CDR3 has 15 residues. CDR1 and CDR2 (germline): SGHKS, YYEKEE (reference sequence). Trimming took 4 bases from V and 3 from J; bases not matched to a gene: 9. The CDR3 sequence is CASSVRGQGDTEAFF. CDR3 sequence (DNA): TGTGCCAGCAGCGTCCGAGGCCAGGGGGACACTGAAGCTTTCTTT.

The genes are TRBV19 and TRBJ2-1, with a possible D match to TRBD2 (5 bases). CDR1 and CDR2 (germline): LNHDA, SQIVND (reference sequence). This CDR3 has 14 amino acids. The V and J ends lost 1 base and 4 bases respectively, with 8 bases between them. The CDR3 reads CASSIAGSYNEQFF. CDR3 sequence (DNA): TGTGCCAGTAGTATAGCGGGAAGTTACAATGAGCAGTTCTTC.

The J gene is TRBJ1-6, the V gene TRBV5-8; D is unclear. Trimming took off 6 bases at V and 0 bases at J, with 10 bases between the two ends. The CDR3 loop spans 15 amino acids. Germline V gene sequence: CDR1 SGHTS, CDR2 YDEGEE. CDR3 sequence (DNA): TGTGCCAGCAAAAGAACATCCTCCTATAATTCACCCCTCCACTTT. Protein sequence: CASKRTSSYNSPLHF.

The rearrangement links TRBV19 to TRBJ2-2, with 7 bases matching TRBD2. V dropped 9 bases and J dropped 1; count of bases not matched to a gene: 11. Per germline, CDR1 LNHDA and CDR2 SQIVND (reference sequence). The CDR3 is 16 amino acids. DNA for the CDR3: TGTGCCAGCCGGGACTACCAAGCCTGGAACACCGGGGAGCTGTTTTTT. Translation gives CASRDYQAWNTGELFF.

The gene calls are TRBV4-2 and TRBJ1-5, with 7 bases aligning to TRBD1. V trimming: 0 bases; J trimming: 6 bases; junction bases outside the gene matches: 5. Germline CDR1 is LGHNA and CDR2 is YNFKEQ. This CDR3 contains 15 residues. The CDR3 DNA sequence: TGTGCCAGCAGCCAAGAAGGGGGCAGAGGTCAGCCCCAGCATTTT. This encodes CASSQEGGRGQPQHF.

This clone was recorded once. This rearrangement joins TRBV28 to TRBJ1-1; weak D call: TRBD1 (5 bases). Trimming cost V 5 bases and J 6 bases, with 19 bases left between them. CDR3 size: 15 residues. From germline, CDR1 is MDHEN and CDR2 SYDVKM. Here the CDR3 reads CASSQLGGTSAEAFF. As DNA, the CDR3 is TGTGCCAGCAGTCAACTGGGGGGGACTTCGGCTGAAGCTTTCTTT.

V and J are TRBV14 and TRBJ1-1, with 7 bases matching TRBD1. Losses at the gene ends were 5 bases for V and 5 bases for J; bases not matched to a gene: 8. Germline assignment: CDR1 SGHDN and CDR2 FVKESK. The length of the CDR3 is 14 residues. In DNA form, the CDR3 reads TGTGCCAGCAGCACGGACAGGTTGTGGACTGAAGCTTTCTTT. Protein product: CASSTDRLWTEAFF.